This T cell receptor (beta chain) was recorded in a study of shared clonotypes between healthy human individuals. How the authors handled the data: ImmunoSEQ output lacked quality scores and full-length reads, limiting matched filtering. Repertoires were generated with immunoSEQ multiplex PCR, while TCRdb's copy carries only in-frame clones and drops some. The DNA was the basis for D and trimming; V, J and clone size are from that table. The top ten clones hold about 1.7% of a sample with 550,000 to 850,000 clones, approximately 74% of them seen once. Sequenced input: memory CD4+ T cells sorted from blood. The sample's subset: CD45RA-negative fraction. The sequence was obtained from a woman aged 30 to 39 in good health.

CDR3: CASSPRAVTVNEQFF. The CDR3 DNA reads as TGTGCCAGCAGCCCTCGAGCGGTTACGGTCAATGAGCAGTTCTTC. The rearrangement joins TRBV7-6 to TRBJ2-1, with D possibly TRBD2 on 5 matching bases. Per germline, CDR1 SGHVS and CDR2 FNYEAQ. V was shortened by 5 bases and J by 6 bases, with 17 bases between the two germline ends. There are 15 residues in the CDR3. The whole variable domain, filled in from reference TRBV7-6 and TRBJ2-1, reads GAGVSQSPRYKVTKRGQDVALRCDPISGHVSLYWYRQALGQGPEFLTYFNYEAQQDKSGLPNDRFSAERPEGSISTLTIQRTEQRDSAMYRCASSPRAVTVNEQFFGPGTRLTVL.